This T cell receptor beta chain was sequenced during a study of T-cell reconstitution after alpha-beta-depleted transplantation in children. Study outcomes and limitations: Reportedly, roughly two months post-transplant, alpha-beta T cells arose from several hundred expanded graft clones. Surviving recipient T cells and thymic progenitors underlay high day-60 TCRbeta diversity in some patients. Newly produced T cells mostly provided counts and TCRbeta diversity after one year, as hyperexpanded clones declined.

Preparing the TCRbeta library involved the use of unique molecular identifiers. TCRdb re-called the PCR reads with MiXCR, one entry per CDR3 protein. The sample records over 450,000 distinct CDR3 sequences, roughly a tenth being singletons. This clonotype was seen ten or more times. Its antigen is not known. Germline V lookup: CDR1 MNHNS, CDR2 SASEGT. The ends were cut back, 6 bases at V and 1 base at J, with 13 bases in the middle. The CDR3 loop spans 15 amino acids. The TCR sequence derives from a child aged 2 to 10 with inherited bone marrow failure, due to receive a stem cell transplant. The chain is built from TRBV6-1 and TRBJ2-1; no reliable D call. Sample: PBMCs, taken before TCRalphabeta/CD19-depleted stem cell transplant. Here the CDR3 DNA reads TGTGCCAGCAGGCGACTGGGATTTTCCTACAATGAGCAGTTCTTC. Protein sequence: CASRRLGFSYNEQFF.